The present T cell receptor (beta chain) was sequenced within a study of shared clonotypes between healthy human individuals. Whole-study findings and limits: Represented diversity (both genetic and exposure-history) was limited by the small number of donors. Sampling covered nothing but blood. Tissue TCR repertoires likely differ from those found in blood.

Details on this clone: No antigen is known for it.

Some clones are missing from TCRdb's copy, which holds only in-frame ones; the method was immunoSEQ multiplex PCR. The sample includes approximately 2.4 million clones, about 94% of them seen just once. The CDR3 loop spans 16 amino acids. The V and J ends lost 4 bases and 7 bases, in that order; junction bases with no gene match: 12. Germline V gives CDR1 MGHRA, CDR2 YSYEKL. What was sequenced was naive CD4+ T cells sorted from blood. The subset was: CD45RA+ positively selected. The genes are TRBV4-1 and TRBJ2-2; 7 bases are shared with TRBD2. The sequence came from a young man in good health. DNA for the CDR3: TGCGCCAGCAGCCTCGCGGGACTAAGTCCTGGCGGGGAGCTGTTTTTT. This sequence encodes CASSLAGLSPGGELFF.